This passage covers 11 T cell receptor beta chains from one sample sequenced in a study of identical twins. In TCRdb, the 5' RACE reads were re-called with MiXCR into one record per CDR3 protein. The sample records over 600,000 distinct CDR3 sequences, 21% being singletons. The data were also submitted as part of a second study, on T cells expressing NK-cell markers.

Source material: PBMCs. The origin of the receptors is a young woman in good health.

Many counts were recorded for this clonotype. The genes are TRBV7-8 and TRBJ1-5, with D hard to call. Trimming left V 1 base short and J 4 bases short, with 8 bases between. Germline values: CDR1 SGHVS, CDR2 FQNEAQ. This CDR3 contains 14 residues. CDR3 sequence reads: CASSLGPRNQPQHF. The CDR3 DNA reads as TGTGCCAGCAGCTTAGGACCCCGAAATCAGCCCCAGCATTTT. Variable domain in full (rest from reference TRBV7-8 and TRBJ1-5): GAGVSQSPRYKVAKRGQDVALRCDPISGHVSLFWYQQALGQGPEFLTYFQNEAQLDKSGLPSDRFFAERPEGSVSTLKIQRTQQEDSAVYLCASSLGPRNQPQHFGDGTRLSIL.

This clonotype was found a few times. The chain links TRBV10-3 to TRBJ2-5; 10 bases align to TRBD1. CDR1 ENHRY and CDR2 SYGVKD come from the germline V gene. The ends lost 3 bases at V and 5 bases at J; junction bases unmatched: 6. The CDR3 contains 15 residues. DNA of the CDR3: TGTGCCATCAGTGAAGGGACAGGGGACTGGGAGACCCAGTACTTC. Its translation: CAISEGTGDWETQYF.

This clonotype appeared many times. The rearrangement joins TRBV9 to TRBJ2-7; perhaps TRBD2 as D (5 bases). The V and J ends lost 4 bases and 0 bases respectively, with 11 bases between them. The CDR3 sequence is 14 residues long. Germline CDR1 reads SGDLS; CDR2 reads YYNGEE. The CDR3 reads CASSRLGDSYEQYF. Written as DNA, the CDR3 is TGTGCCAGCAGCCGTCTCGGGGACTCCTACGAGCAGTACTTC.

Ten or more counts support this clonotype. This chain links TRBV10-2 with TRBJ2-6; no firm D call. There are 15 residues in the CDR3. In germline, CDR1 is WSHSY, CDR2 SAAADI. With 2 bases removed from V and 0 bases from J, the gap between germline ends came to 5 bases. Here the CDR3 DNA reads TGCGCCAGCAGTGAGCTGGTCTCTGGGGCCAACGTCCTGACTTTC. Protein sequence: CASSELVSGANVLTF.

V is TRBV24-1 and J is TRBJ2-3; D is undetermined. The CDR3 sequence is 13 residues long. Germline V gene lookup returns CDR1 KGHDR and CDR2 SFDVKD. Trimming took 9 bases from V and 2 from J, leaving 11 bases between them. DNA of the CDR3: TGTGCCACCGGAGAACGAAACACAGATACGCAGTATTTT. Translating it yields CATGERNTDTQYF.

A few counts support this clonotype. The chain couples TRBV27 to TRBJ2-1, with 10 bases matching TRBD2. The germline V gene encodes CDR1 MNHEY and CDR2 SMNVEV (reference sequence). V was pared by 2 bases and J by 4 bases, with 5 bases of the junction left unmatched. The CDR3 consists of 16 residues. The CDR3 loop reads CASSLRASGGYNEQFF. DNA of the CDR3: TGTGCCAGCAGTTTAAGGGCTAGCGGGGGTTACAATGAGCAGTTCTTC.

This clonotype has more than one count but fewer than ten. The gene calls are TRBV5-1 and TRBJ2-6, with 11 bases fitting TRBD1. CDR3 length: 18 residues. The germline V gene has CDR1 SGHRS and CDR2 YFSETQ. After removal of 4 bases from V and 0 bases from J, the junction contained 6 bases not matched to a gene. The CDR3 bases are TGCGCCAGCAGCCGGTCCGGGACAGGGGGCTCTGGGGCCAACGTCCTGACTTTC. Its protein product is CASSRSGTGGSGANVLTF.

The CDR3 DNA reads TGCGCCAGCAGCCAAGTGCGGCGCGTATACGAGCAGTACTTC. Encoded protein: CASSQVRRVYEQYF. The V and J genes are TRBV4-1 and TRBJ2-7; D not resolved. Germline-derived CDR1 and CDR2 are MGHRA and YSYEKL. The CDR3 sequence is 14 residues long. Trimming cost V 1 base and J 4 bases, with 11 bases left between them.

The CDR3 bases are TGTGCCAGCAGGGGGGACAGACAAATTAACACTGAAGCTTTCTTT. Residues: CASRGDRQINTEAFF. The chain employs TRBV6-2 or TRBV6-3 and TRBJ1-1; the match to TRBD1 covers 7 bases. V was pared by 6 bases and J by 2 bases, with 9 bases of the junction left unmatched. Germline CDR1 MNHEY, CDR2 SVGEGT. The CDR3 runs to 15 residues.

At least ten counts were recorded for this clonotype. This chain connects TRBV11-2 to TRBJ2-4; D is uncertain. This CDR3 contains 15 residues. In germline, CDR1 is SGHAT, CDR2 FQNNGV. V gave up 1 base and J gave up 0 bases, with 7 bases separating them. The CDR3 reads CASSLGSLAKNIQYF. The DNA for the CDR3 is TGTGCCAGCAGCTTAGGGTCCCTAGCCAAAAACATTCAGTACTTC.

The V gene is TRBV7-9, the J gene TRBJ2-5; no reliable D call. The CDR3 length is 13 residues. V lost 2 bases and J lost 3, with 7 bases in between. Germline V gene lookup returns CDR1 SEHNR and CDR2 FQNEAQ (reference sequence). The CDR3 reads CASSLRTEETQYF. The CDR3 DNA sequence: TGTGCCAGCAGCTTAAGGACGGAAGAGACCCAGTACTTC. The variable domain in full, with the rest retrieved from reference TRBV7-9 and TRBJ2-5, is DTGVSQNPRHKITKRGQNVTFRCDPISEHNRLYWYRQTLGQGPEFLTYFQNEAQLEKSRLLSDRFSAERPKGSFSTLEIQRTEQGDSAMYLCASSLRTEETQYFGPGTRLLVL.